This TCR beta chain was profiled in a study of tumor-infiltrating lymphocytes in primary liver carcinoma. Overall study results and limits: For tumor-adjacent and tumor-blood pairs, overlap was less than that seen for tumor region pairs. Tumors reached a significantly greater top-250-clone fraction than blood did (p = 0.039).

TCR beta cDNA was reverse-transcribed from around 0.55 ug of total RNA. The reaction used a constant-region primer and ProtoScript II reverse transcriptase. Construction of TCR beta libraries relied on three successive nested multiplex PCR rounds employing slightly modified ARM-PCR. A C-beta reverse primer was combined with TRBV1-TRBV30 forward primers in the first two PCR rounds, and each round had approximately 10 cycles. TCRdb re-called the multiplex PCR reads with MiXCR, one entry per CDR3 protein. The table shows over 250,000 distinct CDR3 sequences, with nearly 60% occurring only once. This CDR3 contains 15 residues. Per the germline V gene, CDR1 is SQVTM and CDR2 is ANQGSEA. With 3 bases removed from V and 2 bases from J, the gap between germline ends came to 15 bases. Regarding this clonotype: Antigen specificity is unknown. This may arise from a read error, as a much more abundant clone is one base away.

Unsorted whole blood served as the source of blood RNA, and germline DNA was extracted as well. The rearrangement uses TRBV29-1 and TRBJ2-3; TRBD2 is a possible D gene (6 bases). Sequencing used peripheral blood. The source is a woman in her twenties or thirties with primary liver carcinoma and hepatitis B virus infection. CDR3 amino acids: CSVDHPEGSTDTQYF. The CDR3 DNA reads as TGCAGCGTTGACCACCCGGAGGGGTCCACAGATACGCAGTATTTT.